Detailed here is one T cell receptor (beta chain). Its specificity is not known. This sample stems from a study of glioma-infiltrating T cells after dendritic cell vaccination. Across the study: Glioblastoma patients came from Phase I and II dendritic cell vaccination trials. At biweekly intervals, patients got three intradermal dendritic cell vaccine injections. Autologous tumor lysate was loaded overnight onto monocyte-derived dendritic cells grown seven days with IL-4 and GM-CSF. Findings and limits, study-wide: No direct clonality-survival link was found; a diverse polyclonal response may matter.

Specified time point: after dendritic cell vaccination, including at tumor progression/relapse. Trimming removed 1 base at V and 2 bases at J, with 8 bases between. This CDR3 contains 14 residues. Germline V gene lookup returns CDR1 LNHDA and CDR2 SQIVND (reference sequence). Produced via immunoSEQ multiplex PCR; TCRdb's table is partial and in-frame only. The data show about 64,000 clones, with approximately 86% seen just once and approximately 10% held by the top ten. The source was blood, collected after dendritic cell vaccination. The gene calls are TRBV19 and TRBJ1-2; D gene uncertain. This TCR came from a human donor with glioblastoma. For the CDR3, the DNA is TGTGCCAGTAGTATAGTTGGAGGGAACTATGGCTACACCTTC. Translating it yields CASSIVGGNYGYTF. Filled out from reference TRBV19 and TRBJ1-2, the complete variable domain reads DGGITQSPKYLFRKEGQNVTLSCEQNLNHDAMYWYRQDPGQGLRLIYYSQIVNDFQKGDIAEGYSVSREKKESFPLTVTSAQKNPTAFYLCASSIVGGNYGYTFGSGTRLTVV.